The rows below give T cell receptor beta chains drawn from one sample of a study of T cells in narcolepsy. Data came from immunoSEQ multiplex PCR; TCRdb stores just in-frame clones and leaves some out. The sample contains about 21,000 clones, about 91% of which appear only once. The sample consisted of CD45RA- memory CD4+ T cells from PBMCs. Receptor source: a human donor with narcolepsy. The CDR3 runs from the conserved cysteine through the conserved F or W. A D gene is named only where the DNA matches it firmly. A row's size may be missing; if present it is once, few, many or a size class.

clone_size: .; j_call: TRBJ1-1; d_call: .; v_call: TRBV7-8; cdr3_nt: TGTGCCAGCAGCGTCGATCTAGACACTGAAGCTTTCTTT; cdr3_aa: CASSVDLDTEAFF
clone_size: .; j_call: TRBJ1-5; d_call: TRBD1; v_call: TRBV29-1; cdr3_nt: TGCAGCGGGGGACAGGGGGCTAATCAGCCCCAGCATTTT; cdr3_aa: CSGGQGANQPQHF
clone_size: once; j_call: TRBJ2-5; d_call: .; v_call: TRBV7-8; cdr3_nt: TGTGCCAGTACTCTCGTAGGTTGGGAGACCCAGTACTTC; cdr3_aa: CASTLVGWETQYF
clone_size: .; j_call: TRBJ1-1; d_call: TRBD1; v_call: TRBV6-1; cdr3_nt: TGTGCCAGCAGTTCAGGGGGTAGGGGCACTGAAGCTTTCTTT; cdr3_aa: CASSSGGRGTEAFF
clone_size: .; j_call: TRBJ1-1; d_call: .; v_call: TRBV5-1; cdr3_nt: TGCGCCAGCAGCTGGGGTGGAGGAGGGAACACTGAAGCTTTCTTT; cdr3_aa: CASSWGGGGNTEAFF
clone_size: .; j_call: TRBJ2-1; d_call: TRBD1; v_call: TRBV6-5; cdr3_nt: TGTGCCAGCAGTTACTCGGGACAGGGGACCTACAATGAGCAGTTCTTC; cdr3_aa: CASSYSGQGTYNEQFF
clone_size: .; j_call: TRBJ2-3; d_call: TRBD2; v_call: TRBV7-3; cdr3_nt: TGTGCCAGCAGCGCGAGACTAGCGGGAGTTGGGGATACGCAGTATTTT; cdr3_aa: CASSARLAGVGDTQYF
clone_size: once; j_call: TRBJ1-4; d_call: .; v_call: TRBV30; cdr3_nt: TGTGCCTGGAGTAGGCTGAGGGAAAAACTGTTTTTT; cdr3_aa: CAWSRLREKLFF
clone_size: .; j_call: TRBJ2-3; d_call: TRBD1; v_call: TRBV6-5; cdr3_nt: TGTGCCAGCAGTTACCGGGACAGGGGGAGGGATACGCAGTATTTT; cdr3_aa: CASSYRDRGRDTQYF
clone_size: .; j_call: TRBJ2-5; d_call: .; v_call: TRBV9; cdr3_nt: TGTGCCAGCAGCATAGGTATAAGGGTGGAGACCCAGTACTTC; cdr3_aa: CASSIGIRVETQYF
clone_size: .; j_call: TRBJ2-1; d_call: TRBD1; v_call: TRBV7-2; cdr3_nt: TGTGCCAGCAGCTTGGGACAGTCGAATGAGCAGTTCTTC; cdr3_aa: CASSLGQSNEQFF
clone_size: .; j_call: TRBJ1-2; d_call: TRBD1; v_call: TRBV7-2; cdr3_nt: TGTGCCAGCAGCTTAGTCTCAGGGGGCTATGGCTACACCTTC; cdr3_aa: CASSLVSGGYGYTF
clone_size: .; j_call: TRBJ2-5; d_call: .; v_call: TRBV5-4; cdr3_nt: TGTGCCAGCAGCAGCGTTCGAGAGACCCAGTACTTC; cdr3_aa: CASSSVRETQYF
clone_size: .; j_call: TRBJ1-3; d_call: TRBD1; v_call: TRBV7-6; cdr3_nt: TGTGCCAGCAGCGCTCTCCCGGGACAGGAAAACACCATATATTTT; cdr3_aa: CASSALPGQENTIYF
clone_size: .; j_call: TRBJ2-4; d_call: .; v_call: TRBV5-1; cdr3_nt: TGCGCCAGCAGCTTGGAGTTAGTGGAAAACATTCAGTACTTC; cdr3_aa: CASSLELVENIQYF
clone_size: .; j_call: TRBJ1-5; d_call: .; v_call: TRBV18; cdr3_nt: TGTGCCAGCTCACCCTACGGAGACAATCAGCCCCAGCATTTT; cdr3_aa: CASSPYGDNQPQHF
clone_size: .; j_call: TRBJ2-3; d_call: .; v_call: TRBV7-2; cdr3_nt: TGTGCCAGCAGCTTAGCCGGGGAATCTCAGTATTTT; cdr3_aa: CASSLAGESQYF
clone_size: .; j_call: TRBJ2-5; d_call: .; v_call: TRBV29-1; cdr3_nt: TGCAGCGTTGCATCTAGCGGAGGGGGAGAGACCCAGTACTTC; cdr3_aa: CSVASSGGGETQYF
clone_size: few; j_call: TRBJ1-4; d_call: .; v_call: TRBV28; cdr3_nt: TGTGCCAGCACCCCCGATCGGGAAAAACTGTTTTTT; cdr3_aa: CASTPDREKLFF
clone_size: .; j_call: TRBJ2-2; d_call: TRBD1; v_call: TRBV7-2; cdr3_nt: TGTGCCAGCAGCTTAAGGGGGCGCCGGAACGGGGAGCTGTTTTTT; cdr3_aa: CASSLRGRRNGELFF
clone_size: few; j_call: TRBJ1-3; d_call: .; v_call: TRBV7-9; cdr3_nt: TGTGCCAGCGGTAAACTAGGGGACGCTGGAAACACCATATATTTT; cdr3_aa: CASGKLGDAGNTIYF
clone_size: .; j_call: TRBJ2-3; d_call: TRBD2; v_call: TRBV15; cdr3_nt: TGTGCCACCAGCAGAGATTCTGGACTAGCGGGGAGCACAGATACGCAGTATTTT; cdr3_aa: CATSRDSGLAGSTDTQYF
clone_size: .; j_call: TRBJ1-2; d_call: .; v_call: TRBV5-1; cdr3_nt: TGCGCCAGCAGCTTGGGGGCAGGCATAGAGGATGGCTACACCTTC; cdr3_aa: CASSLGAGIEDGYTF